The 20 T cell receptor beta chains below were found in one sample sequenced in a study of graft-versus-host responses after intestinal transplantation. Using immunoSEQ multiplex PCR, the repertoire was profiled, and TCRdb retains in-frame clones only, with some absent. The data hold 4,500 to 5,000 clones, with around 70% observed a single time. This material consisted of PBMCs, taken roughly 540 days after intestinal transplant. These receptors were obtained from a human patient who received an intestinal transplant, so some T cells may come from the graft donor.

This chain links TRBV6-1 with TRBJ1-1; 7 bases match TRBD1. V shed 5 bases, J shed 0 bases, and the junction held 3 bases outside the gene matches. Germline V gene data show CDR1 as MNHNS and CDR2 as SASEGT. This CDR3 has 14 residues. CDR3 nucleotides: TGTGCCAGCAGTTTTGACAGGGTGAACACTGAAGCTTTCTTT. The encoded protein is CASSFDRVNTEAFF.

In the case of this clone: Since a much larger clone is just one base distant, this may be a read error. The same CDR3 can be traced to other DNA sequences in this sample. V gene TRBV29-1 combines with J gene TRBJ1-2; no clear D. This CDR3 spans 14 amino acids. CDR1 is SQVTM and CDR2 is ANQGSEA in the germline V gene. The V end lost 3 bases, the J end lost 7 bases, and 18 bases lay between the germline ends. In nucleotides, the CDR3 is TGCAGCGTTGAGGAACAATTCTATCCCAGTGGCTACACCTTC. Translated: CSVEEQFYPSGYTF.

The genes are TRBV7-2 and TRBJ1-6; D unresolved. V lost 1 base, J lost 8 bases, and 6 bases lay in between. In germline, CDR1 is SGHTA, CDR2 FQGNSA. CDR3 length: 13 residues. The CDR3 region is CASSLVRDSPLHF. DNA for the CDR3: TGTGCCAGCAGCTTAGTTCGGGATTCACCCCTCCACTTT.

There are a few counts of this clone. The CDR3 DNA sequence: TGTGCCAGAAGCTTGCCAGGAATATCTCCTGACGAGCAGTACTTC. Protein: CARSLPGISPDEQYF. The chain is built from TRBV5-3 and TRBJ2-7; D is unclear. TRBV5-3 is filed as an ORF, its function uncertain. The CDR3 contains 15 residues. V dropped 1 base and J dropped 5 bases, with 16 bases sitting between them.

A few counts support this clone. J is TRBJ1-3 and V is TRBV4-2; a possible D gene is TRBD1 (5 bases). Germline CDR1 is LGHNA and CDR2 is YNFKEQ. The CDR3 is 16 amino acids. V lost 0 bases and J lost 2, with 11 bases in between. CDR3 protein: CASSQEQGFTGNTIYF. The CDR3 region has the DNA TGTGCCAGCAGCCAAGAGCAGGGTTTCACTGGAAACACCATATATTTT.

This chain links TRBV6-4 with TRBJ2-1, with 13 bases matching TRBD2. Germline trimming cut 5 bases from V and 8 bases from J; bases unmatched to any gene: 9. Germline V lookup: CDR1 MRHNA, CDR2 SNTAGT. The CDR3 has 16 amino acids. CDR3 sequence reads: CASSRLGTSGVYEQFF. As DNA, the CDR3 is TGTGCCAGCAGTCGTCTAGGGACTAGCGGGGTCTATGAGCAGTTCTTC.

The chain links TRBV10-3 to TRBJ1-1, with 8 nucleotides matching TRBD1. The V gene's germline CDR1 is ENHRY and CDR2 SYGVKD. The CDR3 totals 16 residues. Trimming cost V 2 bases and J 5 bases; bases outside gene matches: 10. This CDR3 reads CAISERSGTGFTEAFF. CDR3 coding DNA: TGTGCCATCAGTGAGAGATCCGGGACAGGTTTTACTGAAGCTTTCTTT.

This chain links TRBV6-6 with TRBJ1-3, with D possibly being TRBD1 (6 bases). V lost 2 bases, J lost 3 bases, and 11 bases lay in between. The germline V gene encodes CDR1 MNHNY and CDR2 SVGAGI (reference sequence). This CDR3 has 15 amino acids. The CDR3 DNA follows: TGTGCCAGCAGTTACCCCGTGACAGGTGGAAACACCATATATTTT. Amino acid sequence: CASSYPVTGGNTIYF.

The V and J genes are TRBV6-8 and TRBJ2-7; perhaps TRBD1 as D (6 bases). The CDR3 contains 15 residues. Germline loops: CDR1 MNHGY, CDR2 SAAAGT. The V gene lost 0 bases and the J gene lost 4 bases, with 13 bases spanning the gap. CDR3: CASSYSDSSLYEQYF. The CDR3 nucleotides read TGTGCCAGCAGTTACTCGGACAGTAGCCTTTACGAGCAGTACTTC.

In its sample, this clone was seen a few times. The chain uses TRBV6-5 and TRBJ1-2, with D hard to call. Per the germline V gene, CDR1 is MNHEY and CDR2 is SVGAGI. V shed 2 bases and J shed 4 bases, with 14 bases lying between them. CDR3 length equals 15 residues. CDR3 amino acids: CASSYNGGKGYGYTF. CDR3 in DNA: TGTGCCAGCAGTTACAACGGAGGGAAGGGCTATGGCTACACCTTC.

V and J are TRBV4-1 and TRBJ1-2; no firm D call. Looked up from germline, CDR1 is MGHRA and CDR2 is YSYEKL. The CDR3 covers 17 residues. V lost 5 bases, J lost 4 bases, and 23 bases lay in between. CDR3 loop: CASSSPGQNRKTYGYTF. The DNA of the CDR3 is TGCGCCAGCAGCTCACCAGGCCAGAACCGAAAGACCTATGGCTACACCTTC.

The chain has TRBV19 and TRBJ2-7; TRBD1 matches at 7 bases. The trim removed 7 bases at V and 3 bases at J, leaving 0 bases unmatched. This CDR3 spans 11 amino acids. Germline CDR1 reads LNHDA; CDR2 reads SQIVND (reference sequence). The CDR3 here is CASTGGYEQYF. As DNA, the CDR3 is TGTGCCAGTACAGGGGGCTACGAGCAGTACTTC.

This clone occurred once. The rearrangement joins TRBV7-8 to TRBJ2-7; TRBD1 aligns across 7 bases. Germline CDR1 is SGHVS and CDR2 is FQNEAQ. This CDR3 region has 15 residues. V gave up 1 base and J gave up 0 bases; unmatched junction bases: 3. The CDR3 here is CASSLGDRSSYEQYF. The CDR3, as DNA: TGTGCCAGCAGCTTAGGGGACAGAAGCTCCTACGAGCAGTACTTC.

V is TRBV9 and J is TRBJ2-1; TRBD1 is a possible D gene (7 bases). CDR1 and CDR2 (germline): SGDLS, YYNGEE. The CDR3 length is 15 residues. Trimming pared 4 bases from V and 4 bases from J, leaving 15 bases between. In DNA, the CDR3 is TGTGCCAGCAGCCCAAGGGGGGACAGATACAATGAGCAGTTCTTC. It translates to CASSPRGDRYNEQFF.

This chain uses TRBV6-6 with TRBJ1-5; maybe TRBD1 (5 bases). In germline, CDR1 is MNHNY, CDR2 SVGAGI (reference sequence). The V gene lost 2 bases and the J gene lost 4 bases, with 12 bases spanning the gap. This CDR3 has 15 residues. CDR3 sequence: CASSYEGDGNQPQHF. CDR3 nucleotides: TGTGCCAGCAGTTACGAAGGGGATGGGAATCAGCCCCAGCATTTT.

The CDR3 loop is CACVTGTIDYEQYF. Here the CDR3 DNA reads TGTGCCTGCGTAACCGGGACAATAGACTACGAGCAGTACTTC. The chain couples TRBV30 to TRBJ2-7, with a weak D call TRBD1 (6 bases). The CDR3 sequence is 14 residues long. Germline-derived CDR1 and CDR2 are GTSNPN and SVGIG (reference sequence). Trimming shortened V by 6 bases and J by 3 bases, and 18 bases separated the two germline ends.

The rearrangement joins TRBV7-9 to TRBJ1-3; no reliable D call. Germline assignment: CDR1 SEHNR and CDR2 FQNEAQ (reference sequence). The V end was cut by 2 bases, the J end by 4 bases, with 9 bases between. The CDR3 runs to 14 residues. DNA of the CDR3: TGTGCCAGCAGCTTAACCGGCCAAGGAAACACCATATATTTT. Translating it yields CASSLTGQGNTIYF.

The chain carries TRBV6-6 and TRBJ1-2, with D perhaps matching TRBD1 (6 bases). Germline CDR1 and CDR2: MNHNY and SVGAGI (reference sequence). V lost 3 bases, J lost 7 bases, and 18 bases lay in between. The CDR3 extends over 15 amino acids. The CDR3 sequence: CASSYSSLDRPGYTF. The CDR3 DNA follows: TGTGCCAGCAGTTATTCGTCCTTGGACAGACCTGGCTACACCTTC.

The table lists this clone with a count of one. J is TRBJ2-5 and V is TRBV7-2; a possible D gene is TRBD2 (6 bases). The V end was cut by 5 bases, the J end by 1 base, with 14 bases between. The germline gives CDR1 SGHTA, CDR2 FQGNSA. The CDR3 runs 15 residues. Here the CDR3 DNA reads TGTGCCAGCAGCACGGGACTCGGATCCCAAGAGACCCAGTACTTC. Translation: CASSTGLGSQETQYF.

The chain employs TRBV4-3 and TRBJ1-2; 11 bases fit TRBD1. V lost 5 bases, J lost 3 bases, and 5 bases stayed unmatched. CDR3 length: 15 residues. Germline V gene sequence: CDR1 LGHNA, CDR2 YSLEER. CDR3 in DNA: TGCGCCAGCAGCAGGGGGACAGGGGGACACTATGGCTACACCTTC. Protein sequence: CASSRGTGGHYGYTF.